This record covers a single TCR beta chain. This sample is part of a study of blood T cell repertoires in COVID-19. Study context: Acute and convalescent COVID-19 samples came from the United States, Italy and Spain.

Source study methods: For nucleated cells, counts were estimated from reference gene primer amplification. Using immunoSEQ multiplex PCR, the repertoire was profiled, and TCRdb retains in-frame clones only, with some absent. V and J calls and clone size are as listed in that table; D and trimming were resolved from the DNA. The sample lists roughly 24,000 clones, nearly 90% occurring once. The germline V gene encodes CDR1 MDHEN and CDR2 SYDVKM. The CDR3 totals 19 residues. V lost 1 base and J 0 bases, leaving 16 bases between the germline ends. This clonotype originated in a woman aged 55-70 years with active COVID-19. The chain recombines TRBV28 with TRBJ2-6; maybe TRBD1 (6 bases). Material: peripheral blood. Here the CDR3 reads CASSLYGDIFYSGANVLTF. CDR3 nucleotides: TGTGCCAGCAGTTTATACGGGGACATATTTTACTCTGGGGCCAACGTCCTGACTTTC.